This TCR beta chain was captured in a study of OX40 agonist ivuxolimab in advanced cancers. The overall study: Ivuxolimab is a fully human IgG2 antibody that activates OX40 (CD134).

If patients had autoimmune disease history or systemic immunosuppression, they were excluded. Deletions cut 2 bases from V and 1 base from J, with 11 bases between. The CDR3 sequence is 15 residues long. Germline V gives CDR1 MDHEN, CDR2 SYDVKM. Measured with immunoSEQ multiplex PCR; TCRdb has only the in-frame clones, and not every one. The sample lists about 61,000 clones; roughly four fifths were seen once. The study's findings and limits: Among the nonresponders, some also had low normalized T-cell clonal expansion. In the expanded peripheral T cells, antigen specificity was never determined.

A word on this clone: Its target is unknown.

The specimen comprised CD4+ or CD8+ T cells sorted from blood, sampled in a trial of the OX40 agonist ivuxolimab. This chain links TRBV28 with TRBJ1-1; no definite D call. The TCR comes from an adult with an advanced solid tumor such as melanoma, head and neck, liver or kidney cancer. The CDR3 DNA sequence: TGTGCCAGCAGTTTAGAATCCCGGTGGAACACTGAAGCTTTCTTT. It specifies CASSLESRWNTEAFF.